The 20 T cell receptor beta chains given below trace back to one sample, sequenced in a study of T cell changes during pregnancy in multiple sclerosis. This table comes from immunoSEQ multiplex PCR, and its TCRdb copy is limited to in-frame clones, with some not included. Of 25,000 to 35,000 clones listed, 90% are singletons. Sequences were derived from CD4+ T cells from peripheral blood mononuclear cells, sampled in the third trimester of pregnancy. The source is a female donor in good health, enrolled as a control in a pregnancy study.

The genes are TRBV18 and TRBJ1-1; 8 bases agree with TRBD1. Germline assignment: CDR1 KGHSH and CDR2 LQKENI. The ends lost 5 bases at V and 1 base at J; junction bases unmatched: 3. The CDR3 totals 14 residues. The CDR3 loop is CASSGDRRNTEAFF. CDR3 sequence (DNA): TGTGCCAGCTCAGGGGACAGGAGGAACACTGAAGCTTTCTTT.

V gene TRBV5-6 combines with J gene TRBJ1-5; TRBD1 matches 7 bases. The V segment lost 3 bases and the J segment 0 bases; nucleotides outside the gene matches: 3. The CDR3 is made up of 15 amino acids. Germline assignment: CDR1 SGHDT and CDR2 YYEEEE. CDR3 region: CASSSGTVSNQPQHF. In DNA, the CDR3 is TGTGCCAGCAGCTCCGGGACAGTTAGCAATCAGCCCCAGCATTTT.

The rearrangement links TRBV27 to TRBJ2-5; 10 positions match TRBD2. From germline, CDR1 is MNHEY and CDR2 SMNVEV (reference sequence). Trimming cost V 4 bases and J 7 bases; bases outside gene matches: 12. The length of the CDR3 is 16 residues. CDR3 amino acids: CASSSSSGGTPRTQYF. DNA for the CDR3: TGTGCCAGCAGTTCCTCTAGCGGGGGCACACCTAGGACCCAGTACTTC.

The chain uses TRBV10-3 and TRBJ2-3, with TRBD1 as a possible D gene (6 bases). This CDR3 is 11 amino acids long. Germline V gene data show CDR1 as ENHRY and CDR2 as SYGVKD. Trimming took off 10 bases at V and 5 bases at J, with 10 bases between the two ends. The CDR3 sequence: CATSGEDTQYF. The CDR3 nucleotides read TGTGCCACATCAGGGGAAGATACGCAGTATTTT.

There are a few counts of this clone. The CDR3 coding sequence is TGTGCCAGTAGTGAGGTAGCGGGAGGAAAAACCGGGGAGCTGTTTTTT. Protein: CASSEVAGGKTGELFF. The chain couples TRBV19 to TRBJ2-2; 10 positions match TRBD2. Germline lookup yields CDR1 LNHDA and CDR2 SQIVND (reference sequence). The V gene end was trimmed by 5 bases and the J gene end by 5 bases; junction bases not matched to a gene: 8. The CDR3 contains 16 residues.

V usage is TRBV14 and J usage is TRBJ1-2, with 7 bases aligning to TRBD1. Germline V gene lookup returns CDR1 SGHDN and CDR2 FVKESK. This CDR3 has 16 amino acids. The V gene end was trimmed by 1 base and the J gene end by 4 bases; junction bases not matched to a gene: 9. This CDR3 is CASSQGGGWKAYGYTF. The CDR3 DNA is TGTGCCAGCAGCCAAGGAGGGGGCTGGAAGGCCTATGGCTACACCTTC.

The genes are TRBV2 and TRBJ1-4; D gene unclear. Germline lookup yields CDR1 SNHLY and CDR2 FYNNEI. The CDR3 length is 13 residues. V lost 2 bases to trimming and J lost 15 bases, with 16 bases between them. The CDR3 protein is CASSEPGDRGMFF. The CDR3 nucleotides are TGTGCCAGCAGTGAACCAGGAGACCGAGGGATGTTTTTT.

Comments on this clone: The junction differs from germline at one of its ends, possibly a read error. This chain joins TRBV7-7 and TRBJ2-5; TRBD2 might be the D (6 bases). CDR3 size: 14 residues. Germline-derived CDR1 and CDR2 are SSHAT and FNYEAQ (reference sequence). The CDR3 loop reads CASSLTGLQETQYF. CDR3 nucleotides: TGTGCTAGCAGCTTGACGGGACTTCAAGAGACCCAGTACTTC.

The chain combines TRBV30 with TRBJ1-1, with 8 bases matching TRBD1. The CDR3 spans 12 residues. J lost 7 bases, V lost 2 bases, and 3 bases had no gene match. The germline V gene encodes CDR1 GTSNPN and CDR2 SVGIG (reference sequence). CDR3 sequence: CAWSRTGYEAFF. In DNA, the CDR3 is TGTGCCTGGAGTCGGACAGGGTATGAAGCTTTCTTT. The complete variable domain, with remaining parts taken from reference TRBV30 and TRBJ1-1, reads SQTIHQWPATLVQPVGSPLSLECTVEGTSNPNLYWYRQAAGRGLQLLFYSVGIGQISSEVPQNLSASRPQDRQFILSSKKLLLSDSGFYLCAWSRTGYEAFFGQGTRLTVV.

V is TRBV5-8 and J is TRBJ1-3; D may be TRBD1 (6 bases). From germline, CDR1 is SGHTS and CDR2 YDEGEE. This CDR3 has 16 amino acids. Trimming removed 5 bases from V and 0 bases from J, with 15 bases in between. CDR3 loop: CASSRQALSSGNTIYF. The CDR3 coding sequence is TGTGCCAGCAGTCGACAGGCTCTGAGCTCTGGAAACACCATATATTTT.

The sample holds a few counts of this clone. The rearrangement joins TRBV21-1 to TRBJ1-1; whether TRBD1, the table's D call, matches the DNA was not checked. TRBV21-1 has pseudogene status. The CDR3 loop spans 20 amino acids. CDR3 sequence (DNA): TGTGCCAGCAGCAAAGGCAGGGGGCTGGTCCGGGATGGGATGAACACTGAAGCTTTCTTT. Protein sequence: CASSKGRGLVRDGMNTEAFF.

The chain has TRBV5-8 and TRBJ2-3; D not resolved. CDR1 is SGHTS and CDR2 is YDEGEE in the germline V gene. This CDR3 has 15 residues. V lost 0 bases and J 0 bases, leaving 8 bases between the germline ends. As DNA, the CDR3 is TGTGCCAGCAGCTTGGAAATGACTAGCACAGATACGCAGTATTTT. The encoded protein is CASSLEMTSTDTQYF.

This clone was seen once. The chain is built from TRBV30 and TRBJ2-2, with D possibly TRBD2 on 6 matching bases. Trimming pared 2 bases from V and 0 bases from J, leaving 10 bases between. The V gene's germline CDR1 is GTSNPN and CDR2 SVGIG (reference sequence). CDR3 length: 15 amino acids. CDR3 region: CAWSYGGANTGELFF. CDR3 nucleotides: TGTGCCTGGAGTTACGGGGGAGCGAACACCGGGGAGCTGTTTTTT.

The table lists this clone with a few counts. The chain couples TRBV30 to TRBJ1-2, with a weak D call TRBD1 (5 bases). With 4 bases removed from V and 2 bases from J, the gap between germline ends came to 5 bases. Germline CDR1 is GTSNPN and CDR2 is SVGIG (reference sequence). The CDR3 consists of 11 residues. The CDR3 here is CAWTGNYGYTF. The CDR3 nucleotides read TGTGCCTGGACAGGGAACTATGGCTACACCTTC.

This chain links TRBV5-4 with TRBJ2-7; 12 bases fit TRBD1. The CDR3 runs to 15 residues. V shed 0 bases, J shed 5 bases, and the junction held 3 bases outside the gene matches. Germline V gene lookup returns CDR1 SGHNT and CDR2 YYREEE (reference sequence). This CDR3 reads CASSLDGTGGHEQYF. The CDR3 coding sequence is TGTGCCAGCAGCTTGGATGGGACAGGGGGCCACGAGCAGTACTTC.

This clone has a single count. The J gene is TRBJ1-1, the V gene TRBV4-3; 8 nucleotides agree with TRBD1. The CDR3 is 13 residues long. V was pared by 1 base and J by 10 bases, with 5 bases of the junction left unmatched. In germline, CDR1 is LGHNA, CDR2 YSLEER. CDR3 nucleotides: TGCGCCAGCAGCCAAGTGGGGGGACAGGTAGCTTTCTTT. This sequence encodes CASSQVGGQVAFF.

The chain recombines TRBV9 with TRBJ2-7, with TRBD2 matching 8 bases. The CDR3 has 16 amino acids. CDR1 is SGDLS, CDR2 YYNGEE, per germline. The junction had 7 bases not matched to a gene; V was cut back by 1 base and J by 1 base. CDR3 coding DNA: TGTGCCAGCAGCGTACGAGCGGGGGCGATGTCCTACGAGCAGTACTTC. Amino acid sequence: CASSVRAGAMSYEQYF.

The genes are TRBV15 and TRBJ2-3; 8 bases line up with TRBD2. The germline CDR1 and CDR2 sequences are LNHNV and YYDKDF (reference sequence). CDR3 length: 16 amino acids. V lost 3 bases to trimming and J lost 1 base; unmatched junction nucleotides: 6. The CDR3 DNA sequence: TGTGCCACCAGCAGGGGACTAGATGACCGCACAGATACGCAGTATTTT. Amino acid sequence: CATSRGLDDRTDTQYF.

For this clone: An end of the junction differs from the germline gene, which may be a read error. The gene calls are TRBV10-3 and TRBJ2-3; maybe TRBD1 (5 bases). CDR1 ENHRY and CDR2 SYGVKD come from the germline V gene. CDR3 length: 14 residues. CDR3 sequence (DNA): TGTGCCGTCAGTACAGGCCCTAGCACAGATACGCAGTATTTT. Its translation is CAVSTGPSTDTQYF.

This clone appeared a few times. The chain's CDR3 is CAWSVPIRGPNTEAFF. In DNA form, the CDR3 reads TGTGCCTGGAGCGTCCCGATCAGGGGGCCGAACACTGAAGCTTTCTTT. V usage is TRBV30 and J usage is TRBJ1-1, with TRBD1 identical over 8 bases. Germline CDR1 reads GTSNPN; CDR2 reads SVGIG (reference sequence). The CDR3 sequence is 16 residues long. Germline trimming cut 3 bases from V and 1 base from J; bases unmatched to any gene: 10. Using reference TRBV30 and TRBJ1-1 for the parts outside the CDR3, the full variable domain is SQTIHQWPATLVQPVGSPLSLECTVEGTSNPNLYWYRQAAGRGLQLLFYSVGIGQISSEVPQNLSASRPQDRQFILSSKKLLLSDSGFYLCAWSVPIRGPNTEAFFGQGTRLTVV.